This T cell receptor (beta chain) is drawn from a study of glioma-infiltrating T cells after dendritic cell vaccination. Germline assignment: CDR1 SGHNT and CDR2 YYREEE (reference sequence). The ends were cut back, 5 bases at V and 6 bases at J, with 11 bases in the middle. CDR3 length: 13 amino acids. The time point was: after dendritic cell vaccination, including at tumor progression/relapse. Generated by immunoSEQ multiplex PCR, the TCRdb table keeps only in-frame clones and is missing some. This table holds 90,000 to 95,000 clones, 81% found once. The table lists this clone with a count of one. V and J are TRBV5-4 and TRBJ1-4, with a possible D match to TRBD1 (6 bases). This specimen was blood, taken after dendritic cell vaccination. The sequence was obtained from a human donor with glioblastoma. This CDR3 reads CASSQGQDEKLFF. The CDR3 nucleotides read TGTGCCAGCAGTCAGGGACAAGATGAAAAACTGTTTTTT.